This is a list of T cell receptor beta chains from one sample in a study of immune characterization of retroperitoneal liposarcoma. TCRdb analysed the PCR reads with MiXCR anew, one entry per CDR3 protein. The sample holds over a thousand distinct CDR3 sequences, about 20% seen once. Sequences were obtained from tumor tissue. These TCRs come from a male donor with retroperitoneal liposarcoma. Both conserved end residues are trimmed from each CDR3. Clone size is given for some rows only: seen once, a few or many times, or a class if the clone is expanded.

TRBV10-2	TRBJ2-5	medium-sized	ASSGDSGGAETQY
TRBV6-1	-	large	ASSQQGAPYNEQY
TRBV6-9	-	few	AATRDSDFYEQY
TRBV6-6	-	medium-sized	ASSYYADLPGSYNEQY
TRBV7-6	TRBJ2-1	medium-sized	ASSPGDYEQF
TRBV10-1	TRBJ2-1	-	ATPGTGKF
TRBV27	TRBJ2-5	-	ASSLGRGLQETQY
TRBV6-6	-	-	ASSYAAYEQF
TRBV6-1	-	medium-sized	ASTRDNEQY
TRBV12-3/TRBV12-4	TRBJ2-5	medium-sized	ASSRTGVPQQETQY
TRBV6-1	TRBJ2-1	large	ASTRDNEQF
TRBV6-8	TRBJ2-3	-	ASRLAGWRVDTQY
TRBV7-6	-	large	ASSLTRLPYNEQY
TRBV12-3/TRBV12-4	TRBJ2-1	medium-sized	ASTISGTYNEQF
TRBV6-1	-	medium-sized	ASGLALEQY
TRBV7-2	TRBJ2-5	-	ASSLGPPSGRAEETQY
TRBV7-2	-	medium-sized	ASSSTGWERAEQY
TRBV6-6	-	large	ASSYSGLAGGGEQY
TRBV7-2	TRBJ2-1	-	ASSLDTGFYNEQF
TRBV7-2	TRBJ2-1	large	ASSSRGVYNEQF
TRBV11-2	TRBJ2-5	-	ASSSQETQY
TRBV7-2	TRBJ2-1	medium-sized	ASSPWPRGGLEQF
TRBV7-7	TRBJ2-1	-	ASSPGLAGVNEQF
TRBV6-1	TRBJ2-5	hyperexpanded	ASSRDPDQETQY
TRBV12-3/TRBV12-4	TRBJ2-1	medium-sized	ASSLDGYEQF
TRBV7-2	TRBJ2-2	medium-sized	ASSSAHGGDKIDTGELF
TRBV7-2	TRBJ2-1	medium-sized	ASSLKPSGTHEQF
TRBV7-6	TRBJ1-6	medium-sized	ASSLWDGPNSPLH
TRBV6-1	TRBJ2-1	medium-sized	ASRTDTYEQF
TRBV7-2	-	medium-sized	ASSPSSGRAYEQY
TRBV7-2	-	large	ASSKSRAGGEVEQY
TRBV19	TRBJ2-1	-	ASNPGLAGGEQF
TRBV7-2	TRBJ2-1	large	ASSLSRVYEQF
TRBV24-1	TRBJ2-2	medium-sized	ATSALGPGELF
TRBV6-1	TRBJ2-3	many	ASSEAQGWGTDTQY
TRBV7-2	TRBJ2-3	few	ASSLWASGAGPDTQY
TRBV6-5	-	large	ASSYEGLGMETQY
TRBV24-1	TRBJ2-1	-	ATSPARGQLSHNEQF
TRBV11-3	TRBJ2-5	medium-sized	ASSSSGQGARNEQY
TRBV7-6	-	-	ASSLEVRGYEQY
TRBV6-1	TRBJ2-1	medium-sized	AGAPGLAGDGTQF
TRBV6-1	TRBJ2-7	few	ASSEGDSSYEQY
TRBV11-2	TRBJ2-5	-	ASSYGAGTGGVETQY
TRBV11-3	TRBJ2-1	medium-sized	ASSPGAGEGTFSYEQF
TRBV6-1	TRBJ2-3	-	ASSELVSEQF
TRBV6-5	TRBJ2-1	-	ASSYTSQAGGLYNEQF
TRBV6-6	TRBJ2-5	large	ASSYSIGEGAETQY
TRBV7-8	TRBJ2-5	medium-sized	ASSQIGTAQETQY
TRBV6-1	TRBJ2-1	medium-sized	ASSEEGVLQETQF